These 12 T cell receptor beta chains originate from one sample sequenced in a study of T cells in Graves' hyperthyroidism and ophthalmopathy (dated by TCRdb to between 2017 and 2020). Library preparation employed multiplex PCR. Sequencing was carried out with an Illumina HiSeq 2000. The TCR beta CDR3 regions were amplified from RNA transcripts. The TCR CDR3 was subjected to a first round of RT-PCR using the HTBI primer set and the Qiagen OneStep RT-PCR kit. TCRdb reworked the public reads: Q25 trimming with fastp, MiXCR clone assembly, productive beta chains retained. Here each entry gathers all rows of one CDR3 protein and keeps the most common genes and DNA. Counted in this sample were 40,000 to 55,000 distinct CDR3 sequences; 49% of them appeared once. The ten largest clones take up roughly a third of the sample. Sample: peripheral blood or thyroid tissue (not recorded which). The origin of the receptors is a woman between 50 and 59 years old with Graves' hyperthyroidism.

This clonotype was found many times. The chain joins TRBV5-8 to TRBJ2-5; 8 bases line up with TRBD2. V was pared by 4 bases and J by 0 bases, with 11 bases of the junction left unmatched. The CDR3 is made up of 17 amino acids. Germline CDR1 SGHTS, CDR2 YDEGEE. CDR3 nucleotide sequence: TGTGCCAGCAGCCGTAGCGGGATCCGCCCGAACCAAGAGACCCAGTACTTC. Protein: CASSRSGIRPNQETQYF. The entire variable domain, with the rest obtained from reference TRBV5-8 and TRBJ2-5, is as follows: EAGVTQSPTHLIKTRGQQATLRCSPISGHTSVYWYQQALGLGLQFLLWYDEGEERNRGNFPPRFSGRQFPNYSSELNVNALELEDSALYLCASSRSGIRPNQETQYFGPGTRLLVL.

This rearrangement joins TRBV11-2 to TRBJ2-1, with D perhaps given as TRBD1 or TRBD2 (5 bases each). CDR1 and CDR2 from the germline V gene are SGHAT and FQNNGV. The V and J ends lost 5 bases and 8 bases respectively, with 25 bases between them. The CDR3 loop spans 17 amino acids. The CDR3 loop reads CASSPEGRPEFGDEQFF. The CDR3 DNA reads as TGTGCCAGCAGCCCCGAGGGACGACCCGAGTTCGGGGATGAGCAGTTCTTC.

The chain joins TRBV20-1 to TRBJ2-2; the D is unclear. V lost 1 base to trimming and J lost 0 bases, with 9 bases between them. The CDR3 contains 15 residues. The germline gives CDR1 DFQATT, CDR2 SNEGSKA (reference sequence). Here the CDR3 reads CSARVRDSNTGELFF. For the CDR3, the DNA is TGCAGTGCTAGAGTCAGAGACTCGAACACCGGGGAGCTGTTTTTT.

A remark on this clonotype: This clone may be a read error of a much larger clone one base away. The conserved phenylalanine or tryptophan normally closing the CDR3 is absent here, so this likely arose from a read error. V is TRBV6-1 and J is TRBJ2-7; 7 bases are shared with TRBD1. The CDR3 loop spans 13 amino acids. Germline values: CDR1 MNHNS, CDR2 SASEGT. Unmatched junction bases numbered 5, after V lost 6 bases and J lost 3 bases. The DNA for the CDR3 is TGTGCCAGCAGCAGGGGGATAGGCTACGAGCAGTACCTC. The encoded protein is CASSRGIGYEQYL.

This clonotype was picked up many times. The chain employs TRBV20-1 and TRBJ2-5, with 13 bases aligning to TRBD2. The J segment lost 4 bases and the V segment lost 1 base, leaving 6 bases of the junction unmatched. The CDR3 runs to 16 residues. Germline CDR1 and CDR2: DFQATT and SNEGSKA (reference sequence). The CDR3 loop is CSARGGLAGEGETQYF. The CDR3 DNA follows: TGCAGTGCTAGAGGCGGACTAGCGGGAGAGGGAGAGACCCAGTACTTC.

This clonotype was seen repeatedly, ten times or more. The rearrangement uses TRBV14 and TRBJ1-2; D remains unclear. CDR3 length equals 14 residues. Germline V gene sequence: CDR1 SGHDN, CDR2 FVKESK. Trimming took 0 bases from V and 7 from J, leaving 12 bases between them. Here the CDR3 DNA reads TGTGCCAGCAGCCAAGATAGGACGGCGGCTGGCTACACCTTC. It is translated as CASSQDRTAAGYTF.

V and J are TRBV10-3 and TRBJ1-1; maybe TRBD1 (5 bases). The V end lost 4 bases, the J end lost 0 bases, and 9 bases lay between the germline ends. The CDR3 spans 14 residues. Looked up from germline, CDR1 is ENHRY and CDR2 is SYGVKD. In nucleotides, the CDR3 is TGTGCCATCAGTGTGGGGACGGTGAACACTGAAGCTTTCTTT. Translating gives CAISVGTVNTEAFF.

V gene TRBV11-2 combines with J gene TRBJ2-3; D may be TRBD1 (5 bases). Germline V gene sequence: CDR1 SGHAT, CDR2 FQNNGV. V was shortened by 7 bases and J by 1 base, with 12 bases between the two germline ends. The CDR3 contains 14 residues. For the CDR3, the DNA is TGTGCCAGCACTCTAGACAGAGGCACAGATACGCAGTATTTT. It codes for CASTLDRGTDTQYF.

The V call is TRBV10-1, the J call TRBJ2-7, with D perhaps TRBD1 (5 bases). In germline, CDR1 is WNHNN, CDR2 SYGVQD (reference sequence). V lost 8 bases to trimming and J lost 0 bases, with 8 bases between them. The CDR3 is 12 amino acids. CDR3 sequence: CASGHSSYEQYF. For the CDR3, the DNA is TGCGCCAGCGGACATAGCTCCTACGAGCAGTACTTC.

V is TRBV7-8 and J is TRBJ1-2, with a weak D call TRBD1 (6 bases). Germline V lookup: CDR1 SGHVS, CDR2 FQNEAQ. V was pared by 6 bases and J by 2 bases, with 10 bases between. The CDR3 is made up of 13 amino acids. CDR3 nucleotide sequence: TGTGCCAGCAGTTATGACAGGAACTATGGCTACACCTTC. It codes for CASSYDRNYGYTF.

The gene calls are TRBV29-1 and TRBJ1-2; D gene unclear. The CDR3 spans 11 residues. The germline V gene has CDR1 SQVTM and CDR2 ANQGSEA. V was pared by 3 bases and J by 6 bases, with 8 bases between. Written as DNA, the CDR3 is TGCAGCGTTGAGGGGAAGGATGGCTACACCTTC. It codes for CSVEGKDGYTF.

This chain connects TRBV29-1 to TRBJ2-7, with 10 bases matching TRBD1. The length of the CDR3 is 14 residues. The V gene's germline CDR1 is SQVTM and CDR2 ANQGSEA. Trimming took 2 bases from V and 6 from J; bases not matched to a gene: 7. The CDR3 loop reads CSVERGTGDGEQYF. As DNA, the CDR3 is TGCAGCGTTGAAAGGGGGACAGGGGACGGCGAGCAGTACTTC.